The T cell receptor (beta chain) under discussion was sequenced for a study of shared clonotypes between healthy human individuals. The study's findings and limits: Sharing across four donors was highest in naive CD4 (roughly 5%) and lowest in memory CD8 (roughly 0.4%). Even with large depth, rarefaction showed that sorted-subset sequencing was incomplete.

As for this clone: Its antigen is currently unknown.

The table came from immunoSEQ multiplex PCR; TCRdb's copy has only in-frame clones and leaves some out. This sample has about a million clones, with around 76% found just once. This TCR was sampled from a young man in good health. What was sequenced was memory CD4+ T cells sorted from blood. Sample subset: CD45RA-negative fraction.

The CDR3 is CASSLVSGGRYEQYF. The CDR3 region has the DNA TGCGCCAGCAGCTTGGTAAGCGGGGGTAGATACGAGCAGTACTTC. The chain combines TRBV5-1 with TRBJ2-7, with 8 nucleotides matching TRBD2. Germline CDR1 reads SGHRS; CDR2 reads YFSETQ. Trimming at V came to 0 bases and at J to 4 bases, leaving 6 bases not matched to a gene. The CDR3 is 15 residues long.